This T cell receptor beta chain appears in the sequencing data of a study of blood T cell repertoires in COVID-19. Study overall: Sites in the United States, Italy and Spain provided acute and convalescent COVID-19 samples.

Profiling relied on immunoSEQ multiplex PCR, and the TCRdb table lists in-frame clones only, not all of them. The table records roughly 15,000 clones, 85% to 90% of them present only once. CDR1 is KGHDR and CDR2 is SFDVKD in the germline V gene. Trimming stripped 0 bases from V and 5 bases from J, with 7 bases between. CDR3 length equals 14 residues. The chain links TRBV24-1 to TRBJ2-1; D call uncertain. The sample consisted of peripheral blood. The source of this sequence is a woman older than 75 with COVID-19, enrolled during active disease. The CDR3 loop reads CATSDLGLNNEQFF. For the CDR3, the DNA is TGTGCCACCAGTGATTTGGGGCTAAACAATGAGCAGTTCTTC.